This TCR beta chain was captured by sequencing in a study of T-cell memory formation after mild COVID-19. Study background: The TCR clusters were mostly specific to one donor.

TCR alpha and TCR beta cDNA libraries carrying sample barcodes and UMIs came from 5'RACE with constant-segment primers. TCRdb passed the 5' RACE reads through MiXCR, listing each CDR3 protein once. The sample comprises about 340,000 distinct CDR3 sequences, roughly 20% of which are singletons, and 20% to 25% rests with the top ten. Per the germline V gene, CDR1 is MGHRA and CDR2 is YSYEKL. The V end lost 4 bases, the J end lost 3 bases, and 18 bases lay between the germline ends. CDR3 length equals 16 residues. Comments on this clonotype: The antigen is not known.

The study's findings and limits: Among clones contracting day 15 to 85, CD4/CD8 was balanced, whereas later expanders leaned CD4+.

V and J are TRBV4-1 and TRBJ2-5, with TRBD2 as a possible D gene (6 bases). Source material: PBMCs or a T cell subset sorted from them (not recorded which). This receptor was taken from a man in his late teens or twenties who had mild COVID-19 (a few samples of this study predate the infection). Cell type and time point are not known. The CDR3 loop is CASSRIVAGKEETQYF. CDR3 DNA sequence: TGCGCCAGCAGCCGGATTGTGGCGGGGAAGGAAGAGACCCAGTACTTC.